A single sample is the source of the 8 T cell receptor beta chains below, sequenced in a study of cytomegalovirus exposure and HLA in healthy donors. Researchers ran the PCR with 60 Vbeta and 13 Jbeta primers. The data were produced by immunoSEQ multiplex PCR, yet TCRdb's version contains in-frame clones alone and is incomplete. The sample gives around 140,000 clones, around 80% of which show up once; roughly 3.2% is in the top ten. Sequencing was performed on PBMCs. Receptors originate from a man between 18 and 35 years old in good health and CMV-seropositive.

The J gene is TRBJ2-5, the V gene TRBV7-2; no firm D call. The CDR3 extends over 12 amino acids. Germline V gene data show CDR1 as SGHTA and CDR2 as FQGNSA. The V gene lost 3 bases and the J gene lost 7 bases, with 9 bases spanning the gap. DNA for the CDR3: TGTGCCAGCAGCTTGCGCTTTGGGACCCAGTACTTC. Protein: CASSLRFGTQYF.

The genes are TRBV7-6 and TRBJ1-1; D perhaps matches TRBD1 (5 bases). Germline V gene lookup returns CDR1 SGHVS and CDR2 FNYEAQ. The CDR3 contains 14 residues. V lost 4 bases and J lost 4, with 13 bases in between. The CDR3 bases are TGTGCCAGCAGCTCAACAAACGGGGGCACTGAAGCTTTCTTT. Amino acid sequence: CASSSTNGGTEAFF.

As to this clone: The junction differs from germline at one of its ends, possibly a read error. J is TRBJ2-2 and V is TRBV4-2, with a tentative D call TRBD2 (7 bases). In germline, CDR1 is LGHNA, CDR2 YNFKEQ. The CDR3 runs to 17 residues. Written as DNA, the CDR3 is TGTGCCAGCGGCCAGGGGCTAGCGGACCTGAACACCGGGGAGCTGTTTTTT. Protein sequence: CASGQGLADLNTGELFF.

Worth noting for this clone: A junction boundary mismatches the germline segment, possibly from a read error. CDR3 sequence (DNA): TGTGCCAGCAGTCCTGCAGGGGGCAAACAGCCCCAGCATTTT. Protein sequence: CASSPAGGKQPQHF. The V call is TRBV28, the J call TRBJ1-5; 8 positions match TRBD1. Germline V lookup: CDR1 MDHEN, CDR2 SYDVKM. This CDR3 has 14 residues. The variable domain in full, completed from reference TRBV28 and TRBJ1-5, reads DVKVTQSSRYLVKRTGEKVFLECVQDMDHENMFWYRQDPGLGLRLIYFSYDVKMKEKGDIPEGYSVSREKKERFSLILESASTNQTSMYLCASSPAGGKQPQHFGDGTRLSIL.

This chain joins TRBV2 and TRBJ2-3; TRBD2 agrees at 8 bases. This CDR3 spans 14 amino acids. V lost 4 bases to trimming and J lost 6 bases; unmatched junction nucleotides: 6. CDR1 and CDR2 from the germline V gene are SNHLY and FYNNEI. CDR3 nucleotide sequence: TGTGCCAGCAGTGGAGCAGCGGGAGAGGATACGCAGTATTTT. Encoded protein: CASSGAAGEDTQYF.

The gene calls are TRBV5-4 and TRBJ2-5; TRBD2 matches at 8 bases. The DNA end is more similar to TRBJ2-7, so the J call may be wrong. The CDR3 runs to 15 residues. Germline V CDR1 and CDR2: SGHNT, YYREEE (reference sequence). The CDR3 reads CASREEVAGYDEQYF. In nucleotides, the CDR3 is TGTGCCAGCAGGGAAGAGGTAGCGGGGTACGACGAGCAGTACTTC.

The chain uses TRBV28 and TRBJ1-5; D gene unclear. Germline lookup yields CDR1 MDHEN and CDR2 SYDVKM. The CDR3 loop spans 14 amino acids. V lost 5 bases, J lost 7 bases, and 15 bases lay in between. The CDR3 DNA follows: TGTGCCAGCAGTCCTACCTTCGACAACCAGCCCCAGCATTTT. This sequence encodes CASSPTFDNQPQHF.

A single count supports this clone. The gene calls are TRBV5-4 and TRBJ2-7; 9 bases fit TRBD2. CDR1 SGHNT and CDR2 YYREEE come from the germline V gene (reference sequence). J was trimmed by 4 bases and V by 0 bases; bases with no gene match: 11. CDR3 length: 17 amino acids. The CDR3 nucleotides read TGTGCCAGCAGCTTGGCGGGCGCGGGGGGGGTGGGTTACGAGCAGTACTTC. Translated, it gives CASSLAGAGGVGYEQYF. Filled out from reference TRBV5-4 and TRBJ2-7, the complete variable domain reads ETGVTQSPTHLIKTRGQQVTLRCSSQSGHNTVSWYQQALGQGPQFIFQYYREEENGRGNFPPRFSGLQFPNYSSELNVNALELDDSALYLCASSLAGAGGVGYEQYFGPGTRLTVT.